Reported below is one T cell receptor (beta chain). The sample originates from a study of CD8 T cells in Susac syndrome. RNA, at roughly 0.5 to 1 ug, was reverse transcribed with random hexamers. The amplification used immunoSEQ multiplex PCR on TCR beta CDR3; it spanned 54 Vbeta and 13 Jbeta. TCRdb analysed the immunoSEQ multiplex PCR reads with MiXCR anew, one entry per CDR3 protein. The profile shows around 80,000 distinct CDR3 sequences, more than 85% of them singletons. The sequence came from a human donor with multiple sclerosis. The sample was CD8+ T cells from PBMCs.

This chain's CDR3 is CASRGPEQYF. The CDR3, as DNA: TGTGCCAGCAGGGGCCCGGAGCAGTACTTC. This rearrangement joins TRBV6-2 or TRBV6-3 to TRBJ2-7; D call uncertain. This CDR3 contains 10 residues. Germline CDR1 and CDR2: MNHEY and SVGEGT. With 6 bases removed from V and 7 bases from J, the gap between germline ends came to 7 bases.